The rows below give T cell receptor beta chains drawn from one sample of a study of memory CD4+ T cells and cytomegalovirus serostatus. Assay: immunoSEQ multiplex PCR; the TCRdb copy retains only in-frame clones and omits some. The data hold about 57,000 clones, with around 80% observed a single time. The specimen was memory CD4+ T cells from blood. The source is an adult in good health and CMV-seronegative. Each CDR3 is given with its conserved first and last residue. The D gene is left open where the match is weak. Where a row states a size, it is once, few, many or the class of an expanded clone; other rows omit it.

clone_size j_call d_call cdr3_length v_call cdr3_nt cdr3_aa
. TRBJ1-1 . 12 TRBV5-4 TGTGCCAGCAGCTTGGGCGGGTCCGGAGCTTTCTTT CASSLGGSGAFF
. TRBJ2-1 TRBD2 15 TRBV5-1 TGCGCCAGCAGTGTTAGCGGGGAATCCTACAATGAGCAGTTCTTC CASSVSGESYNEQFF
. TRBJ1-2 . 13 TRBV19 TGTGCCAGTAGTCTATCAATAAACTATGGCTACACCTTC CASSLSINYGYTF
. TRBJ1-5 TRBD1 15 TRBV5-1 TGCGCCAGCAGCCTCGGACAGGGAGGGACGCAGCCCCAGCATTTT CASSLGQGGTQPQHF
. TRBJ1-5 TRBD1 16 TRBV6-5 TGTGCCAGCAGTTACAGGGCAGGGGGAAACAATCAGCCCCAGCATTTT CASSYRAGGNNQPQHF
. TRBJ1-5 TRBD1 14 TRBV12-5 TGTGCTAGTGGCCCTGGGACAGTATATCAGCCCCAGCATTTT CASGPGTVYQPQHF
once TRBJ2-2 . 13 TRBV7-6 TGTGCCAGCAGCCCGGCGGACCGCGGGGAGCTGTTTTTT CASSPADRGELFF
once TRBJ1-2 . 14 TRBV27 TGTGCCAGCAGTTTCACCCGGGGAACTTATGGCTACACCTTC CASSFTRGTYGYTF
. TRBJ2-7 TRBD2 12 TRBV11-3 TGTGCCAGCAGCTTTGAGCGGGGCGAGCAGTACTTC CASSFERGEQYF
. TRBJ2-7 TRBD1 13 TRBV6-1 TGTGCCAGCGCCGGGACAGGGGGTTTCGAGCAGTACTTC CASAGTGGFEQYF
. TRBJ2-5 . 15 TRBV7-3 TGTGCCAGCAGCCCGAGTTCAGGAGTTTGGGAGACCCAGTACTTC CASSPSSGVWETQYF
few TRBJ2-2 . 17 TRBV27 TGTGCCAGCAGACCCCGGGGGGGACAGTCGAACACCGGGGAGCTGTTTTTT CASRPRGGQSNTGELFF
. TRBJ2-3 TRBD2 13 TRBV5-1 TGCGCCAGCAGCTTTCGGGGGGAAGATACGCAGTATTTT CASSFRGEDTQYF
. TRBJ2-2 . 14 TRBV5-1 TGCGCCAGCCGATTGAGTGGAAGCACCGGGGAGCTGTTTTTT CASRLSGSTGELFF
. TRBJ1-6 . 14 TRBV7-9 TGTGCCAGCAGCTTATGGGTTGAGAATTCACCCCTCCACTTT CASSLWVENSPLHF
. TRBJ1-5 . 12 TRBV4-2 TGTGCCAGCAGCCAGGGTGATCAGCCCCAGCATTTT CASSQGDQPQHF
. TRBJ2-1 TRBD1 15 TRBV28 TGTGCCAGCATCCCCGGGACAGGGTCGGGAAATGAGCAGTTCTTC CASIPGTGSGNEQFF
. TRBJ1-4 . 13 TRBV2 TGTGCCAGCAGGGGCAGGCTCTTGACGGGGCTGTTTTTT CASRGRLLTGLFF
once TRBJ2-3 . 13 TRBV6-1 TGTGCCAGCACTGCGAGGATTGGAGATACGCAGTATTTT CASTARIGDTQYF
. TRBJ2-5 TRBD2 15 TRBV13 TGTGCCAGCAGCGAACTAGCGGGGGGGAAAGAGACCCAGTACTTC CASSELAGGKETQYF
. TRBJ1-4 . 15 TRBV28 TGTGCCAGCAGTACTGTGGGGGGGATCCTTGAAAAACTGTTTTTT CASSTVGGILEKLFF
once TRBJ1-5 . 12 TRBV18 TGTGCCAGCTCACCCAAAGATCGACCCCAGCATTTT CASSPKDRPQHF
. TRBJ1-5 . 13 TRBV18 TGTGCCAGCTCGCCGGGGGTAAGTCAGCCCCAGCATTTT CASSPGVSQPQHF
. TRBJ1-5 . 14 TRBV10-3 TGTGCCATCAATCAACATTCCGGCAATCAGCCCCAGCATTTT CAINQHSGNQPQHF
. TRBJ2-5 TRBD2 14 TRBV7-9 TGTGCCAGCAGCCCGCGGGGGGAGGGTGAGACCCAGTACTTC CASSPRGEGETQYF
. TRBJ2-3 . 10 TRBV27 TGTGCCTCTGGACCCCGGGGTTGGTATTTT CASGPRGWYF
. TRBJ2-1 TRBD2 15 TRBV6-5 TGTGCCAGCAGTTACGATAGCGGGAGGGGCAATGAGCAGTTCTTC CASSYDSGRGNEQFF
. TRBJ1-5 . 13 TRBV7-2 TGTGCCAGCAGCCCTCATAGCAATCAGCCCCAGCATTTT CASSPHSNQPQHF